The rows below give T cell receptor beta chains drawn from one sample of a study of blood T cells in healthy people across ages. TCRdb processed the 5' RACE reads anew with MiXCR; each CDR3 protein has one entry. Of about 1,800,000 distinct CDR3 sequences in the sample, under 30% were seen once. Sequencing was carried out using blood. These receptors all stem from a woman aged 25-40 years in good health. Both conserved end residues are part of each CDR3. D genes are given only for firm matches. The listing skips clone size in some rows; elsewhere it reads once, few, many or a size class.

>NA|TRBV2|NA|TRBJ1-6
CATLRDINSPLHF
TGTGCCACCCTACGGGACATTAATTCACCCCTCCACTTT
>NA|TRBV29-1|many|TRBJ2-3
CSVEWNSADTQYF
TGCAGCGTTGAATGGAATTCCGCAGATACGCAGTATTTT
>NA|TRBV4-3|NA|TRBJ2-3
CASSQGGVGDTQYF
TGCGCCAGCAGCCAAGGCGGTGTTGGAGATACGCAGTATTTT
>NA|TRBV27|few|TRBJ1-3
CASSPSLMSSGNTIYF
TGTGCCAGCAGTCCCAGCCTCATGAGCTCTGGAAACACCATATATTTT
>TRBD1|TRBV12-3/TRBV12-4|few|TRBJ1-5
CASSRGQDLLGSQHF
TGTGCCAGCAGCCGGGGACAGGATCTTCTCGGGTCCCAGCATTTT
>TRBD2|TRBV29-1|many|TRBJ2-7
CSVEGTSGIYEQYF
TGCAGCGTAGAAGGGACTAGCGGGATCTACGAGCAGTACTTC
>NA|TRBV20-1|NA|TRBJ2-7
CSARGGRTYYNEQYF
TGCAGTGCTAGAGGTGGCAGGACTTACTACAATGAGCAGTACTTC
>NA|TRBV2|few|TRBJ2-5
CASRGRTGEPRTQYF
TGTGCCAGCAGAGGACGGACTGGAGAACCAAGGACCCAGTACTTC
>NA|TRBV5-1|many|TRBJ2-1
CASSLGGEPVYNEQFF
TGCGCCAGCAGCTTGGGTGGGGAACCGGTCTACAATGAGCAGTTCTTC
>TRBD2|TRBV6-6|NA|TRBJ2-7
CASSYGLVFGYEQYF
TGTGCCAGCAGTTACGGACTAGTCTTTGGCTACGAGCAGTACTTC
>NA|TRBV5-1|NA|TRBJ2-1
CASSPGGGTTYNEQFF
TGCGCCAGCAGCCCGGGCGGCGGGACCACCTACAATGAGCAGTTCTTC
>TRBD2|TRBV20-1|once|TRBJ2-1
CSALAGEAYNEQFF
TGCAGTGCTCTAGCGGGAGAGGCGTACAATGAGCAGTTCTTC
>NA|TRBV10-2|many|TRBJ1-6
CASSVETRNTLHF
TGCGCCAGCAGTGTCGAGACCCGGAACACCCTCCACTTT
>TRBD1|TRBV5-5|NA|TRBJ1-1
CASSSRQGRVNTEAFF
TGTGCCAGCAGCTCCCGACAGGGGAGGGTGAACACTGAAGCTTTCTTT
>NA|TRBV13|few|TRBJ1-1
CASSLGPVSEAFF
TGTGCCAGCAGCCTAGGCCCGGTGTCTGAAGCTTTCTTT
>NA|TRBV5-1|few|TRBJ2-5
CASNLYGSWDETQYF
TGCGCCAGCAACTTATACGGGAGCTGGGATGAGACCCAGTACTTC
>NA|TRBV3-1|NA|TRBJ1-2
CASSQVDQNYGYTF
TGTGCCAGCAGCCAAGTTGACCAAAACTATGGCTACACCTTC
>NA|TRBV5-1|few|TRBJ1-2
CASSLEPTANYGYTF
TGCGCCAGCAGCTTGGAGCCGACAGCTAACTATGGCTACACCTTC
>NA|TRBV18|many|TRBJ2-7
CASSPLGGSEQYF
TGTGCCAGCTCACCTCTGGGGGGCAGCGAGCAGTACTTC
>TRBD2|TRBV20-1|many|TRBJ2-5
CSARFGLAGGRQQETQYF
TGCAGTGCTAGGTTTGGGCTAGCGGGGGGGCGTCAACAAGAGACCCAGTACTTC
>NA|TRBV9|many|TRBJ2-4
CASSRWETALKDIQYF
TGTGCCAGCAGCCGATGGGAGACAGCTCTCAAGGACATTCAGTACTTC
>TRBD2|TRBV12-3/TRBV12-4|NA|TRBJ2-1
CASSFLLAGHNEQFF
TGTGCCAGCAGTTTCCTTCTAGCGGGGCACAATGAGCAGTTCTTC
>TRBD2|TRBV7-2|NA|TRBJ2-1
CASSLGSGAPNEQFF
TGTGCCAGCAGCTTAGGTAGCGGGGCCCCCAATGAGCAGTTCTTC
>NA|TRBV6-6|NA|TRBJ1-1
CASRGRGGMGGTEAFF
TGTGCCAGCAGGGGCAGAGGGGGGATGGGGGGTACTGAAGCTTTCTTT
>NA|TRBV2|few|TRBJ2-4
CASSGDRGESNEQYF
TGTGCCAGCAGTGGGGATCGCGGGGAGAGTAATGAGCAGTACTTC
>TRBD2|TRBV2|few|TRBJ2-1
CASSGEAGAYNEQFF
TGTGCCAGCAGTGGTGAAGCGGGGGCATACAATGAGCAGTTCTTC
>NA|TRBV27|NA|TRBJ2-3
CASSPTVLPGGADTQYF
TGTGCCAGCAGTCCTACTGTACTCCCCGGCGGAGCAGATACGCAGTATTTT
>TRBD1|TRBV5-1|NA|TRBJ2-4
CASSLAPQGADIQYF
TGCGCCAGCAGCTTGGCCCCCCAGGGGGCGGACATTCAGTACTTC
>NA|TRBV7-9|NA|TRBJ2-1
CASSHHIVGSYNEQFF
TGTGCCAGCAGTCATCACATTGTGGGGTCTTACAATGAGCAGTTCTTC
>TRBD1|TRBV9|NA|TRBJ2-5
CASSEPGQGETQYF
TGTGCCAGCAGCGAACCGGGACAGGGAGAGACCCAGTACTTC
>NA|TRBV6-4|NA|TRBJ1-2
CASSRDRGQFDGYTF
TGTGCCAGCAGCCGGGATCGGGGACAATTCGATGGCTACACCTTC
>NA|TRBV7-2|many|TRBJ1-2
CASSLAQPYGYTF
TGTGCCAGCAGCTTAGCCCAACCCTATGGCTACACCTTC
>NA|TRBV5-1|NA|TRBJ2-2
CASSRTETGELFF
TGCGCCAGCAGTAGGACAGAGACAGGGGAGCTGTTTTTT
>TRBD1|TRBV29-1|many|TRBJ2-7
CSAGEGASYEQYF
TGCAGCGCCGGAGAGGGGGCCTCCTACGAGCAGTACTTC